This T cell receptor (beta chain) stems from a study of blood T cell repertoires in COVID-19. Study overall: Material from acute and convalescent COVID-19 was sourced from the United States, Italy and Spain. Sources were T cells, B-cell-depleted T cells, or PBMCs; the material itself was cDNA or gDNA.

Authors' analysis steps: How many nucleated cells were present was estimated from reference gene primer amplification. Method: immunoSEQ multiplex PCR; TCRdb's copy keeps in-frame clones and lacks some. V, J and clone size are those of that table, while D and trimming were read from the DNA. Here the sample spans 110,000 or so clones, 75% to 90% being singletons. The CDR3 extends over 16 amino acids. The germline V gene encodes CDR1 SGHNT and CDR2 YYREEE (reference sequence). Trimming stripped 4 bases from V and 8 bases from J, with 19 bases between. Material for sequencing was peripheral blood. This sequence joins TRBV5-4 and TRBJ1-6; perhaps TRBD1 as D (6 bases). The sequence was obtained from a human donor in a cohort sampled during active COVID-19. CDR3 sequence reads: CASSPRAGAGDSPLHF. The CDR3 nucleotides read TGTGCCAGCAGCCCGAGAGCGGGGGCCGGAGATTCACCCCTCCACTTT.